This T cell receptor beta chain is drawn from a study of T cells in tuberculosis. CDR3 length: 14 residues. In germline, CDR1 is SGHVS, CDR2 FQNEAQ. Between the trimmed V and J ends, which lost 4 bases and 3 bases, there was a span of 13 bases. Repertoires were generated with immunoSEQ multiplex PCR, while TCRdb's copy carries only in-frame clones and drops some. This sample has some 25,000 clones, with 95% found just once. Input material: PBMCs. The sequence came from a donor between 10 and 35 years old with latent tuberculosis or without tuberculosis infection. The chain carries TRBV7-8 and TRBJ2-7, with TRBD1 as a possible D gene (6 bases). The CDR3 reads CASSYPGTYYEQYF. In DNA, the CDR3 is TGTGCCAGCAGCTACCCCGGGACATACTACGAGCAGTACTTC.